The rows below give T cell receptor beta chains drawn from one sample of a study of cytomegalovirus exposure and HLA in healthy donors. Generated by immunoSEQ multiplex PCR, the TCRdb table keeps only in-frame clones and is missing some. The profile shows about 130,000 clones, around 77% of them singletons. The sequenced sample was PBMCs. These receptors all come from a man in his forties or fifties in good health and CMV-seronegative. CDR3s include the opening cysteine and the closing phenylalanine or tryptophan. The D gene is left open where the match is weak. The size field is filled for only some rows; it gives once, few, many or a size class.

TRBV6-5	NA	TRBJ2-7	few	TGTGCCAGCAGTTACACTCGAGCAGGCTACGAGCAGTACTTC	CASSYTRAGYEQYF
TRBV7-9	TRBD1	TRBJ2-2	NA	TGTGCCAGCAGCCTCGGGACAGCTCACACCGGGGAGCTGTTTTTT	CASSLGTAHTGELFF
TRBV7-9	NA	TRBJ2-7	NA	TGTGCCAGCACCGGCGCGGGCAGAGTATACGAGCAGTACTTC	CASTGAGRVYEQYF
TRBV6-6	NA	TRBJ2-1	NA	TGTGCCAGCAGTTACCGAGGGGAGCAGTTCTTC	CASSYRGEQFF
TRBV5-1	NA	TRBJ2-5	NA	TGCGCCAGCAGCTTGGTAACAGGTTACGAGACCCAGTACTTC	CASSLVTGYETQYF
TRBV7-9	TRBD1	TRBJ2-7	NA	TGTGCCAGCAGTTATCCCTCTGACAGGGGGCTCTACGAGCAGTACTTC	CASSYPSDRGLYEQYF
TRBV6-5	TRBD1	TRBJ1-1	NA	TGTGCCAGCAGAGAGACAGGGGAACCTTCTGAAGCTTTCTTT	CASRETGEPSEAFF
TRBV7-9	NA	TRBJ2-2	once	TGTGCCAGCAGCCTCCGAGACAGGCCTCTGAACACCGGGGAGCTGTTTTTT	CASSLRDRPLNTGELFF
TRBV18	TRBD2	TRBJ2-7	NA	TGTGCCAGCTCACCACCTGGAGCGGGAGCGGGCGAGCAGTACTTC	CASSPPGAGAGEQYF
TRBV7-8	NA	TRBJ2-6	NA	TGTGCCAGCAGCTCGCGGACTTTCCACTCTGGGGCCAACGTCCTGACTTTC	CASSSRTFHSGANVLTF
TRBV5-1	NA	TRBJ1-2	few	TGCGCCAGCAGCTTGGTCGCAGGGGCTGGAGGCTACACCTTC	CASSLVAGAGGYTF
TRBV29-1	NA	TRBJ2-3	NA	TGCAGCGTTGACCCCCAAGATACGCAGTATTTT	CSVDPQDTQYF
TRBV7-9	NA	TRBJ1-1	NA	TGTGCCAGCAGCTACACAGGGTGGAACACTGAAGCTTTCTTT	CASSYTGWNTEAFF
TRBV5-1	TRBD1	TRBJ1-2	NA	TGCGCCAGCAGCCCCCGGACAGGGGCGGGAGGCTACACCTTC	CASSPRTGAGGYTF
TRBV5-4	TRBD2	TRBJ2-1	NA	TGTGCCAGCAGCCCCCCGGGACTAGCAGCGGGTGAGCAGTTCTTC	CASSPPGLAAGEQFF
TRBV6-6	TRBD2	TRBJ2-3	NA	TGTGCCAGCAGATTAGGGGCTAGCGGGAGATTAAATACGCAGTATTTT	CASRLGASGRLNTQYF
TRBV9	NA	TRBJ2-5	NA	TGTGCCAGCAGCGTAATATCTGGCGGCGAAGAGACCCAGTACTTC	CASSVISGGEETQYF
TRBV7-2	NA	TRBJ2-7	NA	TGTGCCAGCTCCTGGAGGGGCGAGCAGTACTTC	CASSWRGEQYF
TRBV7-2	NA	TRBJ2-3	NA	TGTGCCAGCAGCTATTCGGGAGGCACAGATACGCAGTATTTT	CASSYSGGTDTQYF
TRBV5-1	NA	TRBJ1-4	NA	TGCGCCAGCAGCCTGGACGGGGGTGGTAATGAAAAACTGTTTTTT	CASSLDGGGNEKLFF
TRBV7-8	TRBD2	TRBJ2-5	NA	TGTGCCAGCAGCTTGGGACTAACGAACACGCAAGAGACCCAGTACTTC	CASSLGLTNTQETQYF
TRBV19	NA	TRBJ1-1	few	TGTGCCAGTAGAGACAGGACCGGTGACACTGAAGCTTTCTTT	CASRDRTGDTEAFF
TRBV11-1	NA	TRBJ2-1	NA	TGTGCCAGCAGCTTAGGCGGAAGGGGGTACGATGAGCAGTTCTTC	CASSLGGRGYDEQFF
TRBV6-5	TRBD1	TRBJ2-4	NA	TGTGCCACCCGGACAGGGGGTAAAAACATTCAGTACTTC	CATRTGGKNIQYF
TRBV28	TRBD2	TRBJ2-7	NA	TGTGCCACCCTGACTTTAGCGGGAGGGACGTACGAGCAGTACTTC	CATLTLAGGTYEQYF
TRBV7-9	TRBD1	TRBJ2-1	NA	TGTGCCAGCAGCGGACAGGGGGAGGCGTACAATGAGCAGTTCTTC	CASSGQGEAYNEQFF
TRBV28	NA	TRBJ2-2	NA	TGTGCCAGCATCCAGGGAAGCGGGGAGCTGTTTTTT	CASIQGSGELFF
TRBV28	TRBD1	TRBJ1-1	NA	TGTGCCAGCAGTCCTACACAGGGGGGGGTGGTTGAAGCTTTCTTT	CASSPTQGGVVEAFF
TRBV28	TRBD1	TRBJ1-5	few	TGTGCCAGCAGTTACCCCCCAGGGACAGAAAGCAATCAGCCCCAGCATTTT	CASSYPPGTESNQPQHF
TRBV7-2	TRBD2	TRBJ2-7	NA	TGTGCCAGCAGGAAGACTAGCGGGATCTCCTACGAGCAGTACTTC	CASRKTSGISYEQYF
TRBV19	TRBD2	TRBJ2-3	NA	TGTGCCAGTAGTGGACTAGCGGGAGCCGGAGATACGCAGTATTTT	CASSGLAGAGDTQYF
TRBV7-8	NA	TRBJ2-7	NA	TGTGCCACAGGGAGTATGGGGGGTTCCTACGAGCGGTACTTC	CATGSMGGSYERYF
TRBV9	NA	TRBJ2-6	NA	TGTGCCAGCAGCGTAAGGCCGGGACTCAACTCTGGGGCCAACGTCCTGACTTTC	CASSVRPGLNSGANVLTF
TRBV10-1	NA	TRBJ2-2	NA	TGCGCCAGCAGCGGAGTCCCCCTGAACACCGGGGAGCTGTTTTTT	CASSGVPLNTGELFF
TRBV30	NA	TRBJ2-5	NA	TGTGCCTGGAGTCCGGGGGTTGGGACCCAGTACTTC	CAWSPGVGTQYF
TRBV5-8	TRBD2	TRBJ2-2	NA	TGTGCCAGCAGCTTGCGACTAGCGGGAGGATTTAACACCGGGGAGCTGTTTTTT	CASSLRLAGGFNTGELFF